The T cell receptor beta chain under discussion was sequenced for a study of cytomegalovirus exposure and HLA in healthy donors. Here immunoSEQ multiplex PCR was the method, and the copy in TCRdb shows in-frame clones only, minus some. The sample holds about 130,000 clones; roughly 95% are singletons and the top ten take 1.5% to 2%. This CDR3 has 16 residues. The trim removed 3 bases at V and 4 bases at J, leaving 6 bases unmatched. Per the germline V gene, CDR1 is LNHDA and CDR2 is SQIVND (reference sequence). The study's findings and limits: It was found in a later analysis that first-cohort TCR clusters tended to co-occur in the 100 to 150 validation repertoires. Generally TCR sequences proved uncommon, though certain public TCRs appeared in numerous donors.

With respect to this clone: What it binds is unknown.

From the 120-subject validation cohort, which was separate from the roughly 670-subject first cohort, the donors were drawn. The TCR comes from a man between 18 and 35 years old in good health and CMV-seronegative. The specimen was PBMCs. The chain is built from TRBV19 and TRBJ2-1, with 10 positions matching TRBD2. The CDR3 is CASSIRPSGGYNEQFF. CDR3 DNA: TGTGCCAGTAGTATCCGTCCTAGCGGGGGATACAATGAGCAGTTCTTC.